What follows are 17 T cell receptor beta chains derived from one specimen sequenced in a study of blood T cell repertoires in COVID-19. Profiling relied on immunoSEQ multiplex PCR, and the TCRdb table lists in-frame clones only, not all of them. The table lists about 310,000 clones, around 92% of them singletons. The material sequenced was PBMCs or T cells enriched from blood (not recorded which). The receptors shown here come from a woman in her thirties who had recovered from COVID-19.

J is TRBJ2-1 and V is TRBV6-6; 7 nucleotides line up with TRBD1. CDR1 MNHNY and CDR2 SVGAGI come from the germline V gene (reference sequence). J was trimmed by 4 bases and V by 8 bases; bases with no gene match: 8. This CDR3 is built from 14 residues. The CDR3 DNA sequence: TGTGCCAGCGGGAGCCTACAGGGGTACAATGAGCAGTTCTTC. It encodes CASGSLQGYNEQFF.

This chain links TRBV5-4 with TRBJ2-5; possible D gene TRBD1, 7 bases. The CDR3 is 14 amino acids. V was clipped by 3 bases and J by 3 bases, with 12 bases between them. Germline values: CDR1 SGHNT, CDR2 YYREEE (reference sequence). The chain's CDR3 is CASSSTGRKETQYF. The CDR3 DNA sequence: TGTGCCAGCAGCTCGACAGGGAGGAAAGAGACCCAGTACTTC.

V gene TRBV9 combines with J gene TRBJ2-5, with TRBD1 identical over 7 bases. The CDR3 spans 15 residues. With 7 bases clipped from V and 2 bases from J, the junction kept 11 bases outside the gene matches. Germline V lookup: CDR1 SGDLS, CDR2 YYNGEE. The CDR3 loop reads CASYVTPGQQETQYF. For the CDR3, the DNA is TGTGCCAGCTACGTTACCCCGGGACAGCAAGAGACCCAGTACTTC.

This sequence joins TRBV5-6 and TRBJ1-3; TRBD1 aligns across 9 bases. The CDR3 is 15 residues long. V dropped 2 bases and J dropped 3; count of bases not matched to a gene: 3. Germline CDR1 and CDR2: SGHDT and YYEEEE. This CDR3 is CASSFGQGLGNTIYF. The DNA for the CDR3 is TGTGCCAGCAGCTTTGGACAGGGGCTTGGAAACACCATATATTTT.

V is TRBV21-1 and J is TRBJ1-4; the table's D call TRBD1 went unverified against the DNA. TRBV21-1 is recorded as a pseudogene. This CDR3 spans 16 amino acids. This CDR3 reads CASSKGGDSPREKLFF. In nucleotides, the CDR3 is TGTGCCAGCAGCAAAGGGGGGGACAGTCCGAGGGAAAAACTGTTTTTT.

V and J are TRBV5-8 and TRBJ1-1; 11 bases line up with TRBD1. V lost 4 bases to trimming and J lost 0 bases; unmatched junction nucleotides: 8. This CDR3 region has 17 residues. The germline gives CDR1 SGHTS, CDR2 YDEGEE. CDR3 sequence reads: CASSRGTGGMLNTEAFF. As DNA, the CDR3 is TGTGCCAGCAGCCGTGGGACAGGGGGAATGTTGAACACTGAAGCTTTCTTT.

CDR3 in DNA: TGTGCCAGCAGTTACACGAGACAGGGTGGGGATACGCAGTATTTT. Translation: CASSYTRQGGDTQYF. The gene calls are TRBV6-5 and TRBJ2-3, with 7 bases lining up with TRBD1. V was clipped by 2 bases and J by 6 bases; unmatched bases: 8. Germline V CDR1 and CDR2: MNHEY, SVGAGI. The CDR3 length is 15 residues.

Only one count was recorded for this clone. This chain joins TRBV4-2 and TRBJ2-3; 8 bases match TRBD2. The germline gives CDR1 LGHNA, CDR2 YNFKEQ. The CDR3 is 16 amino acids. The V and J ends lost 1 base and 3 bases, in that order; junction bases with no gene match: 6. The CDR3 is CASSQGGLAITDTQYF. As DNA, the CDR3 is TGTGCCAGCAGCCAAGGTGGACTAGCTATTACAGATACGCAGTATTTT.

The chain uses TRBV27 and TRBJ1-5, with no clear D. This CDR3 has 14 amino acids. The germline V gene encodes CDR1 MNHEY and CDR2 SMNVEV (reference sequence). Trimming cost V 8 bases and J 0 bases, with 11 bases left between them. CDR3 sequence (DNA): TGTGCCAGCCGTACGCTATATAGCAATCAGCCCCAGCATTTT. Residues: CASRTLYSNQPQHF.

In this sample, this clone turned up once. The V gene is TRBV6-1, the J gene TRBJ1-2, with 7 positions matching TRBD1. The trim removed 1 base at V and 7 bases at J, leaving 9 bases unmatched. The V gene's germline CDR1 is MNHNS and CDR2 SASEGT. This CDR3 spans 15 amino acids. The CDR3 spells CASSEEEGAGGGYTF. CDR3 nucleotide sequence: TGTGCCAGCAGTGAAGAGGAGGGGGCGGGAGGTGGCTACACCTTC.

The chain couples TRBV19 to TRBJ1-4, with 8 nucleotides matching TRBD1. Losses at the gene ends were 7 bases for V and 3 bases for J; bases not matched to a gene: 16. The CDR3 loop spans 18 amino acids. Germline assignment: CDR1 LNHDA and CDR2 SQIVND (reference sequence). The CDR3 sequence is CASTRTGSSSAANEKLFF. The CDR3 DNA reads TGTGCCAGTACCCGGACAGGGTCCTCATCCGCGGCTAATGAAAAACTGTTTTTT.

The CDR3 nucleotides read TGCGCCAGCAGACACTACTACCCCGGGACTAGCGGGAGTAGCAATGAGCAGTTCTTC. Protein sequence: CASRHYYPGTSGSSNEQFF. This sequence joins TRBV5-1 and TRBJ2-1; TRBD2 matches 14 bases. Germline-derived CDR1 and CDR2 are SGHRS and YFSETQ. The V and J ends lost 5 bases and 6 bases, in that order; junction bases with no gene match: 16. This CDR3 comprises 19 residues.

The chain has TRBV7-9 and TRBJ1-2, with 10 bases matching TRBD1. V shed 1 base and J 9 bases; nucleotides not matched to a gene: 8. CDR1 and CDR2 (germline): SEHNR, FQNEAQ (reference sequence). The CDR3 is 15 amino acids. CDR3 protein: CASSLEETGGLSYTF. The CDR3 region has the DNA TGTGCCAGCAGCTTAGAAGAGACAGGGGGCTTAAGCTACACCTTC.

This clone is a singleton in its sample. This chain links TRBV7-9 with TRBJ1-6; D ambiguous. Trimming shortened V by 1 base and J by 7 bases, and 8 bases separated the two germline ends. The CDR3 runs to 14 residues. CDR1 is SEHNR, CDR2 FQNEAQ, per germline (reference sequence). The CDR3: CASSLVSGNSPLHF. In DNA form, the CDR3 reads TGTGCCAGCAGCTTAGTCTCGGGGAATTCACCCCTCCACTTT.

J is TRBJ1-2 and V is TRBV6-5; D not resolved. Germline CDR1 reads MNHEY; CDR2 reads SVGAGI. The CDR3 sequence is 15 residues long. Trimming pared 0 bases from V and 0 bases from J, leaving 8 bases between. The CDR3 coding sequence is TGTGCCAGCAGTTACTCGGCAGGTACTAACTATGGCTACACCTTC. It is translated as CASSYSAGTNYGYTF.

This clone was observed once. The chain employs TRBV2 and TRBJ1-4; 7 nucleotides align to TRBD1. Looked up from germline, CDR1 is SNHLY and CDR2 is FYNNEI. The V and J ends lost 11 bases and 4 bases, in that order; junction bases with no gene match: 13. This CDR3 has 15 amino acids. The CDR3 protein is CAGTEDGTVNEKLFF. CDR3 coding DNA: TGTGCCGGGACGGAAGACGGGACAGTTAATGAAAAACTGTTTTTT. Drawing the rest from reference TRBV2 and TRBJ1-4, the complete variable domain is EPEVTQTPSHQVTQMGQEVILRCVPISNHLYFYWYRQILGQKVEFLVSFYNNEISEKSEIFDDQFSVERPDGSNFTLKIRSTKLEDSAMYFCAGTEDGTVNEKLFFGSGTQLSVL.

This chain links TRBV5-6 with TRBJ1-3; possibly TRBD1 for D (6 bases). V was cut by 2 bases and J by 4 bases, with 13 bases left in between. Germline CDR1 SGHDT, CDR2 YYEEEE. This CDR3 region has 15 residues. CDR3 coding DNA: TGTGCCAGCAGCTTTGGGCAGGGGCAAGGAAACACCATATATTTT. This translates into CASSFGQGQGNTIYF.